This T cell receptor beta chain was recovered during a study of cytotoxic CD8 clonotypes in ibrutinib-treated CLL. Study-level points and caveats: Clonality, elevated at ibrutinib response, dropped back toward baseline at progression.

The intended depth for sequencing was 1 in 200,000 to 1 in 1 million T cells. This table comes from immunoSEQ multiplex PCR, and its TCRdb copy is limited to in-frame clones, with some not included. The repertoire holds about 140,000 clones, with more than 75% as singletons. V was pared by 1 base and J by 9 bases, with 4 bases between. Germline V gene sequence: CDR1 MDHEN, CDR2 SYDVKM. CDR3 length: 11 amino acids. This clone was observed a handful of times. The antigen is undetermined. This TCR came from a human donor with chronic lymphocytic leukemia. The sample was PBMCs, taken after 36 months of ibrutinib treatment. The V gene is TRBV28, the J gene TRBJ1-5; unclear D gene. The CDR3 sequence is CASSLLPPQHF. CDR3 DNA: TGTGCCAGCAGTTTATTGCCGCCCCAGCATTTT.